The sequence of this T cell receptor beta chain was determined in a study of response to subunit inactivated influenza vaccine. Germline V gene sequence: CDR1 SGHTA, CDR2 FQGNSA. CDR3 size: 15 residues. V was pared by 5 bases and J by 5 bases, with 18 bases between. TCRdb independently ran MiXCR on the RT-PCR reads; one entry per CDR3 protein. The sample lists hundreds of thousands of distinct CDR3 sequences, approximately 14% seen once, with more than 9% in the top ten. Sample: PBMCs from blood, taken roughly 12 days after vaccination. The receptor was isolated from a man aged 50 to 59 who received an inactivated influenza vaccine. J is TRBJ1-2 and V is TRBV7-2; tentatively, D is TRBD1 (6 bases). In DNA, the CDR3 is TGTGCCAGCAGCCTCTCGGCTGGGCAGGGGTATGGCTACACCTTC. This encodes CASSLSAGQGYGYTF.